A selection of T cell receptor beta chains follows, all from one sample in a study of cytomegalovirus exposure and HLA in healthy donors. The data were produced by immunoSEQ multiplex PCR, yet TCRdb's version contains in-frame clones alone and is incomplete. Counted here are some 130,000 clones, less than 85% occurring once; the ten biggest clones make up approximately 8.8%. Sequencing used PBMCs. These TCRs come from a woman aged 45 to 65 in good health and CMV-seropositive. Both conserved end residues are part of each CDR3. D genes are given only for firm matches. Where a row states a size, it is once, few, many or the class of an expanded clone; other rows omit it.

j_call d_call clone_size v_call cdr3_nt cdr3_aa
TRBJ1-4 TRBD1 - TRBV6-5 TGTGCCAGCAGTTACACGGACAGGAGCTGGAAACTGTTTTTT CASSYTDRSWKLFF
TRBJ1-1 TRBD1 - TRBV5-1 TGCGCCAGCAGCCCGTCAGGGGGCGACGATGAAGCTTTCTTT CASSPSGGDDEAFF
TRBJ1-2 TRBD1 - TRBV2 TGTGCCACCAGGGACAGGGAGGACTATGGCTACACCTTC CATRDREDYGYTF
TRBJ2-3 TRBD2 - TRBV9 TGTGCCAGCAGCGTAGATGGCGGGGGGTTCACAGATACGCAGTATTTT CASSVDGGGFTDTQYF
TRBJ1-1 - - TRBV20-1 TGCAGTGCTAGGGGGGGCACTGAAGCTTTCTTT CSARGGTEAFF
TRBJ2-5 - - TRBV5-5 TGTGCCAGCAGCTTGTGGCAGCAAGAGACCCAGTACTTC CASSLWQQETQYF
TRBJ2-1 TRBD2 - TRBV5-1 TGCGCCAGCAGCCCAACTAGCGGGGAGTACAATGAGCAGTTCTTC CASSPTSGEYNEQFF
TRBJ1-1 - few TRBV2 TGTGCCAGCAGTCCTCAGGAGAACACTGAAGCTTTCTTT CASSPQENTEAFF
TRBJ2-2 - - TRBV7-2 TGTACCAGCAGCTTAGAAGGGGGTTACACCGGGGAGCTGTTTTTT CTSSLEGGYTGELFF
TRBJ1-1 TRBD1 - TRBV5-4 TGTGCCAGCAGCGCGAGACAGGGTATGAACACTGAAGCTTTCTTT CASSARQGMNTEAFF
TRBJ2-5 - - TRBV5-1 TGCGCCAGCAGTTTAGACAGCCAAGAGACCCAGTACTTC CASSLDSQETQYF
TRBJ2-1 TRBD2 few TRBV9 TGTGCCAGCAGCCCAACGGGGAGCGGGGTTGGGGAGCAGTTCTTC CASSPTGSGVGEQFF
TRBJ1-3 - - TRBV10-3 TGTGCCATCAGTGTGGGACAAAACTCTGGAAACACCATATATTTT CAISVGQNSGNTIYF
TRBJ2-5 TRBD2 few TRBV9 TGTGCCAGCAGCGTAGACCCGGGGGGGCGGGAGACCCAGTACTTC CASSVDPGGRETQYF
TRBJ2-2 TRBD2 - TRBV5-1 TGCGCCAGCAGCTTGGAGCTAGCGGGCACCGGGGAGCTGTTTTTT CASSLELAGTGELFF
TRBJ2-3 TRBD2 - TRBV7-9 TGTGCCAGCAGCTTACGAGCGGGGGGCCGAGATACGCAGTATTTT CASSLRAGGRDTQYF